This T cell receptor beta chain was observed in a study of control samples from healthy donors and cancer patients. Only in-frame clones appear in the TCRdb table, and some are missing; sequencing was by immunoSEQ multiplex PCR. Seen here are 150,000 or so clones, 93% observed once, and the top ten hold approximately 2.5%. Germline V gene sequence: CDR1 LNHDA, CDR2 SQIVND (reference sequence). This CDR3 has 14 amino acids. V shed 7 bases and J 8 bases; nucleotides not matched to a gene: 8. The specimen sequenced was blood. The V gene is TRBV19, the J gene TRBJ2-2, with 9 bases aligning to TRBD2. This receptor was obtained from a man aged 45 to 65 in good health. CDR3 sequence reads: CASNVAGVGGELFF. CDR3 in DNA: TGTGCCAGTAATGTAGCGGGAGTCGGAGGGGAGCTGTTTTTT.